This T cell receptor beta chain appears in the sequencing data of a study of T cell responses to AZD1222 COVID-19 vaccine. Study outcomes and limitations: Mostly white British, mostly female donors; authors suggested clonal diversity may be underestimated. Regions 160-218 and 743-854 held dominance among vaccine-associated CD4 TCRs, which spanned spike.

Measured with immunoSEQ multiplex PCR; TCRdb has only the in-frame clones, and not every one. This table holds approximately 90,000 clones, around 90% found once. Details on this clone: What it binds is not known.

This TCR was sampled from an adult in good health. The sample in question was peripheral blood, obtained on day 0 of AZD1222 vaccination.

The CDR3 protein is CASSSPGLIGYTF. In nucleotides, the CDR3 is TGTGCCAGCAGTTCACCCGGGCTGATCGGCTACACCTTC. V and J are TRBV27 and TRBJ1-2; D remains unclear. This CDR3 has 13 amino acids. The V gene lost 4 bases and the J gene lost 8 bases, with 14 bases spanning the gap. Germline V gives CDR1 MNHEY, CDR2 SMNVEV (reference sequence).